Below are 10 T cell receptor beta chains sequenced from a single sample in a study of long-term antiretroviral therapy in people with HIV. Sequencing used immunoSEQ v3.0 at survey level. Method: immunoSEQ multiplex PCR; TCRdb's copy keeps in-frame clones and lacks some. The data contain 24,000 or so clones, 95% of them singletons. This sample comprised unsorted PBMCs, obtained about 4.9 years after starting antiretroviral therapy. The receptors come from a woman in her forties or fifties with HIV.

The chain employs TRBV6-6 and TRBJ1-3; D is uncertain. Trimming shortened V by 4 bases and J by 0 bases, and 7 bases separated the two germline ends. This CDR3 spans 14 amino acids. Germline lookup yields CDR1 MNHNY and CDR2 SVGAGI (reference sequence). CDR3 DNA sequence: TGTGCCAGCAGTTGGGGAACCTCTGGAAACACCATATATTTT. It specifies CASSWGTSGNTIYF.

CDR3 sequence reads: CASSAPGTGEWQPQHF. In DNA, the CDR3 is TGTGCCAGTAGTGCGCCCGGGACAGGGGAATGGCAGCCCCAGCATTTT. The chain recombines TRBV19 with TRBJ1-5; 10 bases line up with TRBD1. Germline CDR1 LNHDA, CDR2 SQIVND (reference sequence). V lost 5 bases, J lost 7 bases, and 11 bases stayed unmatched. The CDR3 extends over 16 amino acids.

The V and J genes are TRBV5-1 and TRBJ2-7, with a tentative D call TRBD2 (6 bases). The CDR3 totals 16 residues. Trimming cost V 0 bases and J 0 bases, with 13 bases left between them. Germline loops: CDR1 SGHRS, CDR2 YFSETQ. The CDR3 is CASSLEEGGPSYEQYF. The CDR3 DNA follows: TGCGCCAGCAGCTTGGAGGAGGGAGGTCCCTCCTACGAGCAGTACTTC. The full variable domain, rest sourced from reference TRBV5-1 and TRBJ2-7, is KAGVTQTPRYLIKTRGQQVTLSCSPISGHRSVSWYQQTPGQGLQFLFEYFSETQRNKGNFPGRFSGRQFSNSRSEMNVSTLELGDSALYLCASSLEEGGPSYEQYFGPGTRLTVT.

The chain combines TRBV19 with TRBJ2-1, with TRBD2 identical over 8 bases. J gave up 10 bases and V 4 bases, and 21 bases lay outside the gene matches. Germline V lookup: CDR1 LNHDA, CDR2 SQIVND (reference sequence). The CDR3 runs 18 residues. CDR3 sequence reads: CASSKPLLTSGAGIEQFF. As DNA, the CDR3 is TGTGCCAGTAGTAAGCCTCTGCTCACTAGCGGCGCCGGGATAGAGCAGTTCTTC.

V usage is TRBV18 and J usage is TRBJ1-3, with a tentative D call TRBD1 (6 bases). This CDR3 is 18 amino acids long. Trimming removed 3 bases from V and 0 bases from J, with 18 bases in between. Per the germline V gene, CDR1 is KGHSH and CDR2 is LQKENI. CDR3 bases: TGTGCCAGCTCACCGCTGTTCACAGGGAAGGCCTCTGGAAACACCATATATTTT. Protein sequence: CASSPLFTGKASGNTIYF.

The chain couples TRBV29-1 to TRBJ1-1; D gene ambiguous. Germline V gene sequence: CDR1 SQVTM, CDR2 ANQGSEA. CDR3 length: 13 residues. The V end was cut by 7 bases, the J end by 2 bases, with 14 bases between. Here the CDR3 reads CSGARQSNTEAFF. CDR3 coding DNA: TGCAGCGGAGCCAGGCAGTCCAACACTGAAGCTTTCTTT. The full variable domain, rest sourced from reference TRBV29-1 and TRBJ1-1, is SAVISQKPSRDICQRGTSLTIQCQVDSQVTMMFWYRQQPGQSLTLIATANQGSEATYESGFVIDKFPISRPNLTFSTLTVSNMSPEDSSIYLCSGARQSNTEAFFGQGTRLTVV.

The genes are TRBV10-3 and TRBJ1-2, with D unresolved. The CDR3 has 13 amino acids. Trimming removed 7 bases at V and 3 bases at J, with 12 bases between. The germline gives CDR1 ENHRY, CDR2 SYGVKD. The CDR3, as DNA: TGTGCCATCAAACTTGTTGAAGACTATGGCTACACCTTC. This translates into CAIKLVEDYGYTF.

The gene calls are TRBV4-3 and TRBJ2-3, with D possibly TRBD2 on 6 matching bases. The CDR3 is made up of 16 amino acids. Germline values: CDR1 LGHNA, CDR2 YSLEER. V lost 6 bases to trimming and J lost 0 bases, with 16 bases between them. The CDR3 region is CASRPELAWSTDTQYF. As DNA, the CDR3 is TGCGCCAGCAGACCGGAGCTAGCGTGGAGCACAGATACGCAGTATTTT.

The V gene is TRBV28, the J gene TRBJ2-7; D gene uncertain. Germline V gene sequence: CDR1 MDHEN, CDR2 SYDVKM. This CDR3 comprises 13 residues. Trimming removed 6 bases from V and 4 bases from J, with 13 bases in between. The CDR3 sequence: CASRGLVPYEQYF. The DNA for the CDR3 is TGTGCCAGCAGGGGATTGGTCCCATACGAGCAGTACTTC.

J is TRBJ1-2 and V is TRBV19; tentatively, D is TRBD1 (6 bases). Per the germline V gene, CDR1 is LNHDA and CDR2 is SQIVND (reference sequence). V lost 6 bases and J 8 bases, leaving 13 bases between the germline ends. The CDR3 runs 12 residues. CDR3 DNA: TGTGCCAGTAGACTAAGGGACACCGGCTACACCTTC. Translated: CASRLRDTGYTF.